This TCR beta chain was documented in a study of long-term antiretroviral therapy in people with HIV. Germline values: CDR1 SGHTA, CDR2 FQGNSA. The CDR3 spans 14 residues. V was clipped by 0 bases and J by 4 bases, with 8 bases between them. Run at survey level, the immunoSEQ assay was version v3.0. The data were produced by immunoSEQ multiplex PCR, yet TCRdb's version contains in-frame clones alone and is incomplete. This sample has under 30,000 clones, with roughly 82% found just once. Two or more post-ART PBMC samples, plus at least one pre-ART sample, were available for each donor. The clonotype comes from a man between 18 and 29 years old with HIV. Sequencing was performed on unsorted PBMCs, taken 0.8 years before starting antiretroviral therapy. The chain combines TRBV7-2 with TRBJ2-3; D ambiguous. DNA for the CDR3: TGTGCCAGCAGCTTAGCGCTTGGGGCAGATACGCAGTATTTT. Translation: CASSLALGADTQYF.